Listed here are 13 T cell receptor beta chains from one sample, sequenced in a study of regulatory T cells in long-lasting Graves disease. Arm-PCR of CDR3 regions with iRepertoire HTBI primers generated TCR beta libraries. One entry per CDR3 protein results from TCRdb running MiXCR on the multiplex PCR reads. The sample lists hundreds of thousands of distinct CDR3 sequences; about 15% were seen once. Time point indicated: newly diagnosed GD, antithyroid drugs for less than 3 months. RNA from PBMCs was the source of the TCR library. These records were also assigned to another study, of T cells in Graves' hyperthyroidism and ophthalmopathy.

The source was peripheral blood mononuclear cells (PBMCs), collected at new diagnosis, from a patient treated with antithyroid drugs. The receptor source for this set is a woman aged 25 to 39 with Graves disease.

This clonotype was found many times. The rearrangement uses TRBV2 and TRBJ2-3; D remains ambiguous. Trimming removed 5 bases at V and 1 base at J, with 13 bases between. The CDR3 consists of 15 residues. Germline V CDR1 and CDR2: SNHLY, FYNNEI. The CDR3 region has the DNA TGTGCCAGCAGTCCCAGTCCCTCTCGCACAGATACGCAGTATTTT. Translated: CASSPSPSRTDTQYF.

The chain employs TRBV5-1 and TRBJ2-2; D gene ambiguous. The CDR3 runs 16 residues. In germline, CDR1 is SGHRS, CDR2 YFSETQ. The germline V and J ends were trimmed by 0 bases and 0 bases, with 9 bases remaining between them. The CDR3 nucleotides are TGCGCCAGCAGCTTGGAAGGTCGGGCGAACACCGGGGAGCTGTTTTTT. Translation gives CASSLEGRANTGELFF. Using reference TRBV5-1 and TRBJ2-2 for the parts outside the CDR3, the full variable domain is KAGVTQTPRYLIKTRGQQVTLSCSPISGHRSVSWYQQTPGQGLQFLFEYFSETQRNKGNFPGRFSGRQFSNSRSEMNVSTLELGDSALYLCASSLEGRANTGELFFGEGSRLTVL.

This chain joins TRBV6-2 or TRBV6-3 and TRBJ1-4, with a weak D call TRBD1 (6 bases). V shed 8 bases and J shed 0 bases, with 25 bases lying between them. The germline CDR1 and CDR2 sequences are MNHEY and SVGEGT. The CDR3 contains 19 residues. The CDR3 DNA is TGTGCCAGCCGCCCGGGACACCGGAGGACAACTTCAACTAATGAAAAACTGTTTTTT. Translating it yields CASRPGHRRTTSTNEKLFF.

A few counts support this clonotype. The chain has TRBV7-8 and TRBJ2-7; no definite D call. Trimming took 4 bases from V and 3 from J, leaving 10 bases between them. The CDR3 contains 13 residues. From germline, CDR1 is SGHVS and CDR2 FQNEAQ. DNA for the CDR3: TGTGCCAGCAGCTCCAATACCCGCTACGAGCAGTACTTC. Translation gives CASSSNTRYEQYF.

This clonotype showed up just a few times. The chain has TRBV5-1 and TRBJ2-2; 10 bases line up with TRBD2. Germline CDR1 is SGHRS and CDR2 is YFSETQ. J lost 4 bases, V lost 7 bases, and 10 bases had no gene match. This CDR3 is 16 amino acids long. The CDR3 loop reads CASGLAEPRSTGELFF. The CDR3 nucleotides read TGCGCCAGCGGACTAGCGGAACCCAGAAGCACCGGGGAGCTGTTTTTT.

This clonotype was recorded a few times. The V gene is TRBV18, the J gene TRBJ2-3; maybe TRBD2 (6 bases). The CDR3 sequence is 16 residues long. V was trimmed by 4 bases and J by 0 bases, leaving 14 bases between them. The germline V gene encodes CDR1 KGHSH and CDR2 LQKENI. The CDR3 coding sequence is TGTGCCAGCTCACTTCTTGGGGGGTCGAGCACAGATACGCAGTATTTT. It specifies CASSLLGGSSTDTQYF.

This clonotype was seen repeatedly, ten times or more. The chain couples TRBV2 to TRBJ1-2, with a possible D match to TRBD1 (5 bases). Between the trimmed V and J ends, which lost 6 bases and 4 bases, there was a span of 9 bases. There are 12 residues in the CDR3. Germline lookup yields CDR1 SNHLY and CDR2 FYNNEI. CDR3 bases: TGTGCCAGCAGACAGGTAACCTATGGCTACACCTTC. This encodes CASRQVTYGYTF.

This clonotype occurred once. The CDR3 protein is CASSTRVGGYTF. The CDR3 bases are TGTGCCAGCAGTACCCGGGTCGGGGGCTACACCTTC. This chain links TRBV28 with TRBJ1-2; D not certain. CDR1 MDHEN and CDR2 SYDVKM come from the germline V gene. Trimming took off 5 bases at V and 8 bases at J, with 12 bases between the two ends. The CDR3 consists of 12 residues.

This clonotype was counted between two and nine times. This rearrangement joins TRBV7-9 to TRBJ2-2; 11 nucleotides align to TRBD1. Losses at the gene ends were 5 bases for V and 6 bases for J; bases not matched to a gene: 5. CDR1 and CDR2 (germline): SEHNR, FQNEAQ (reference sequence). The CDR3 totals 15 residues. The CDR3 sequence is CASSNMGQGAGELFF. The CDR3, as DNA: TGTGCCAGCAGCAATATGGGACAGGGGGCCGGGGAGCTGTTTTTT.

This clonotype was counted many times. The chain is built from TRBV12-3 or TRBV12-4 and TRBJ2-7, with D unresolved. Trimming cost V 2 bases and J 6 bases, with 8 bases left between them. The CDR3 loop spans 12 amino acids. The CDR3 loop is CASSLWASEQYF. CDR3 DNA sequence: TGTGCCAGCAGTTTATGGGCGAGCGAGCAGTACTTC.

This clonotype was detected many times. CDR3 sequence (DNA): TGCGCCAGCCACCGGGACGGAGACTACGAGCAGTACTTC. Translated: CASHRDGDYEQYF. The chain uses TRBV5-1 and TRBJ2-7; the D gene could be TRBD1 or TRBD2 (5 bases each). The CDR3 is made up of 13 amino acids. V lost 7 bases, J lost 3 bases, and 14 bases lay in between. The germline V gene has CDR1 SGHRS and CDR2 YFSETQ.

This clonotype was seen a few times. The CDR3 bases are TGTGCCAGCAGCCAAGATAGATTCGCAGTAGCCGACGAGCAGTACTTC. Protein sequence: CASSQDRFAVADEQYF. This chain links TRBV3-1 with TRBJ2-7; no firm D call. The CDR3 length is 16 residues. The germline V gene encodes CDR1 LGHDT and CDR2 YNNKEL (reference sequence). Between the trimmed V and J ends, which lost 0 bases and 5 bases, there was a span of 17 bases.

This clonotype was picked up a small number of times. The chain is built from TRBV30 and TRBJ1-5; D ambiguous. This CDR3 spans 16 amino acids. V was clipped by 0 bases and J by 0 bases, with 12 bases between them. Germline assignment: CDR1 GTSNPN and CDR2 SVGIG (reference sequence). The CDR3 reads CAWSVRLGYSNQPQHF. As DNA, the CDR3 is TGTGCCTGGAGTGTACGGTTGGGTTATAGCAATCAGCCCCAGCATTTT.